These T cell receptor beta chains were read from a single sample in a study of OX40 agonist ivuxolimab in advanced cancers. Clones were sequenced by immunoSEQ multiplex PCR, and TCRdb holds only the in-frame ones, with some missing. The table shows some 74,000 clones, with around 88% occurring only once. The starting material was CD4+ or CD8+ T cells sorted from blood, obtained in a trial of the OX40 agonist ivuxolimab. The receptors originated from an adult with an advanced solid tumor such as melanoma, head and neck, liver or kidney cancer. Both conserved end residues are part of each CDR3.

cdr3_aa: CASGLALAGTSTDTQYF
j_call: TRBJ2-3
v_call: TRBV12-5

cdr3_aa: CASSPLGAGAHEQYF
j_call: TRBJ2-7
v_call: TRBV18

cdr3_aa: CASSQGDPDGKNTEAFF
j_call: TRBJ1-1
v_call: TRBV4-1

cdr3_aa: CASSLSSGLRTGAYEQYF
j_call: TRBJ2-7
v_call: TRBV27

cdr3_aa: CSVDEGGFNYGYTF
j_call: TRBJ1-2
v_call: TRBV29-1

cdr3_aa: CASSIGAWTENNEQFF
j_call: TRBJ2-1
v_call: TRBV5-1

cdr3_aa: CAWSGLAGGTDTQYF
j_call: TRBJ2-3
v_call: TRBV30

cdr3_aa: CASSYTPEAVAFF
j_call: TRBJ1-1
v_call: TRBV9

cdr3_aa: CASSLGPGVGEKLFF
j_call: TRBJ1-4
v_call: TRBV5-1

cdr3_aa: CAWSVSRGTEQYF
j_call: TRBJ2-7
v_call: TRBV30

cdr3_aa: CASSYGGHDNEQFF
j_call: TRBJ2-1
v_call: TRBV5-1

cdr3_aa: CASSQGSGQIYEQYF
j_call: TRBJ2-7
v_call: TRBV4-2

cdr3_aa: CASSDGPQGARNEQFF
j_call: TRBJ2-1
v_call: TRBV7-3

cdr3_aa: CASRQSGGTDTQYF
j_call: TRBJ2-3
v_call: TRBV6-5

cdr3_aa: CASSPSELATYNEQFF
j_call: TRBJ2-1
v_call: TRBV7-8

cdr3_aa: CASSLAGQAYEQYF
j_call: TRBJ2-7
v_call: TRBV5-5

cdr3_aa: CASSLGTGSSYEQYF
j_call: TRBJ2-7
v_call: TRBV5-8

cdr3_aa: CASTLTGSYGYTF
j_call: TRBJ1-2
v_call: TRBV25-1

cdr3_aa: CASSPTGTRNWGTQYF
j_call: TRBJ2-3
v_call: TRBV27

cdr3_aa: CASREGLAYSYEQYF
j_call: TRBJ2-7
v_call: TRBV6-1

cdr3_aa: CASSLQRGEQFF
j_call: TRBJ2-1
v_call: TRBV7-2

cdr3_aa: CATSTGTGSYEQYF
j_call: TRBJ2-7
v_call: TRBV15

cdr3_aa: CASSAGGSRYEQYF
j_call: TRBJ2-7
v_call: TRBV11-3

cdr3_aa: CASSLVGGLNYEQYF
j_call: TRBJ2-7
v_call: TRBV7-2

cdr3_aa: CASSSGLAGYNEQFF
j_call: TRBJ2-1
v_call: TRBV7-9

cdr3_aa: CASSQTGDGSYEQYF
j_call: -
v_call: TRBV4-2

cdr3_aa: CATSRDLRQGGTEAFF
j_call: TRBJ1-1
v_call: TRBV15

cdr3_aa: CAWSVPGLAASTDTQYF
j_call: TRBJ2-3
v_call: TRBV30

cdr3_aa: CASSSFNEQFF
j_call: TRBJ2-1
v_call: TRBV7-2

cdr3_aa: CSVKKLGQGTSSTDTQYF
j_call: TRBJ2-3
v_call: TRBV29-1

cdr3_aa: CASSLGGGRAADTQYF
j_call: TRBJ2-3
v_call: TRBV19

cdr3_aa: CASSLSTQGDGYTF
j_call: TRBJ1-2
v_call: TRBV5-1

cdr3_aa: CASSSAGGYEQYF
j_call: TRBJ2-7
v_call: TRBV5-1

cdr3_aa: CAWSRGTSPTDTQYF
j_call: TRBJ2-3
v_call: TRBV30

cdr3_aa: CASSLFGQITGELFF
j_call: TRBJ2-2
v_call: TRBV5-4